Each of the 13 T cell receptor beta chains below was sequenced from the same sample in a study of patients and donors after allogeneic stem cell transplantation. TCRdb re-analysed the RT-PCR reads in MiXCR, keeping a single row per CDR3 protein. Here the sample spans 150,000 to 250,000 distinct CDR3 sequences, 40% to 45% being singletons. Specimen: blood, either unsorted or a sorted T cell fraction (not recorded which). These receptors were taken from a human donor who was either an allogeneic HSCT recipient or a stem cell or donor lymphocyte infusion donor (not recorded which). It is not recorded whose cells these are; they may come from a transplant donor.

This clonotype was seen at least ten times. CDR3 nucleotides: TGTGCCAGCAGTGGCACAGGGAGCACTGAAGCTTTCTTT. Amino acids: CASSGTGSTEAFF. V is TRBV6-6 and J is TRBJ1-1, with D possibly TRBD1 on 6 matching bases. CDR1 and CDR2 from the germline V gene are MNHNY and SVGAGI (reference sequence). This CDR3 comprises 13 residues. The germline V and J ends were trimmed by 5 bases and 4 bases, with 11 bases remaining between them.

This chain links TRBV7-8 with TRBJ2-5; D ambiguous. The germline gives CDR1 SGHVS, CDR2 FQNEAQ. The CDR3 spans 13 residues. Trimming removed 0 bases from V and 5 bases from J, with 7 bases in between. The chain's CDR3 is CASSLAGLETQYF. For the CDR3, the DNA is TGTGCCAGCAGCTTAGCAGGGTTGGAGACCCAGTACTTC.

The chain couples TRBV27 to TRBJ2-1; tentatively, D is TRBD2 (6 bases). The CDR3 length is 16 residues. V lost 4 bases and J lost 3, with 16 bases in between. The germline CDR1 and CDR2 sequences are MNHEY and SMNVEV (reference sequence). CDR3 residues: CASSSIRDSRYNEQFF. The CDR3, as DNA: TGTGCCAGCAGTTCCATACGGGACTCGCGCTACAATGAGCAGTTCTTC.

The CDR3 bases are TGTGCCAGCAGTCCTATAAGACAGGTCTACAATGAGCAGTTCTTC. This translates into CASSPIRQVYNEQFF. The V call is TRBV6-2 or TRBV6-3, the J call TRBJ2-1; D possibly corresponds to TRBD1 (6 bases). Looked up from germline, CDR1 is MNHEY and CDR2 is SVGEGT. CDR3 length equals 15 residues. V was shortened by 5 bases and J by 3 bases, with 14 bases between the two germline ends.

The CDR3 nucleotides read TGTGCCAGCAGCTGGAAAATGAACACTGAAGCTTTCTTT. The encoded protein is CASSWKMNTEAFF. This rearrangement joins TRBV27 to TRBJ1-1; no clear D. Looked up from germline, CDR1 is MNHEY and CDR2 is SMNVEV (reference sequence). This CDR3 is 13 amino acids long. Trimming cost V 6 bases and J 0 bases, with 8 bases left between them.

This clonotype has more than one count but fewer than ten. The chain uses TRBV20-1 and TRBJ1-2, with D uncertain. With 1 base removed from V and 1 base from J, the gap between germline ends came to 10 bases. This CDR3 is built from 14 residues. Per germline, CDR1 DFQATT and CDR2 SNEGSKA (reference sequence). Here the CDR3 reads CSARGASFNYGYTF. CDR3 sequence (DNA): TGCAGTGCTAGAGGTGCCAGCTTTAACTATGGCTACACCTTC.

In this sample, this clonotype turned up a few times. The chain recombines TRBV7-9 with TRBJ2-2; 7 nucleotides match TRBD1. This CDR3 has 16 amino acids. From germline, CDR1 is SEHNR and CDR2 FQNEAQ (reference sequence). V lost 5 bases, J lost 5 bases, and 11 bases stayed unmatched. CDR3 loop: CASSPWTGRETGELFF. Here the CDR3 DNA reads TGTGCCAGCAGCCCCTGGACAGGAAGAGAAACCGGGGAGCTGTTTTTT.

V gene TRBV12-3 or TRBV12-4 combines with J gene TRBJ2-3, with 11 bases aligning to TRBD2. The V segment lost 5 bases and the J segment 5 bases; nucleotides outside the gene matches: 12. This CDR3 region has 17 residues. CDR3 nucleotide sequence: TGTGCCAGCAGTAATCCCCTTAGCGGGAGGGCCTTAGATACGCAGTATTTT. This sequence encodes CASSNPLSGRALDTQYF.

The CDR3: CASSPAGRETEAFF. The CDR3, as DNA: TGTGCCAGTAGTCCAGCGGGCCGGGAGACTGAAGCTTTCTTT. V usage is TRBV19 and J usage is TRBJ1-1; D ambiguous. CDR3 length: 14 residues. Germline-derived CDR1 and CDR2 are LNHDA and SQIVND (reference sequence). Trimming shortened V by 5 bases and J by 5 bases, and 15 bases separated the two germline ends.

The table lists this clonotype with a few counts. V and J are TRBV6-5 and TRBJ1-1; D ambiguous. The CDR3 consists of 15 residues. V gave up 0 bases and J gave up 0 bases, with 8 bases separating them. Germline assignment: CDR1 MNHEY and CDR2 SVGAGI. Here the CDR3 DNA reads TGTGCCAGCAGTTACTCTGCGGGTTTGAACACTGAAGCTTTCTTT. Translating gives CASSYSAGLNTEAFF.

The chain has TRBV5-6 and TRBJ2-5, with D maybe TRBD2 (5 bases). CDR1 and CDR2 from the germline V gene are SGHDT and YYEEEE. The CDR3 has 16 residues. The ends were cut back, 0 bases at V and 4 bases at J, with 16 bases in the middle. The CDR3: CASSLAGWERVETQYF. The CDR3 coding sequence is TGTGCCAGCAGCTTGGCCGGGTGGGAGAGGGTAGAGACCCAGTACTTC.

This clonotype has more than one count but fewer than ten. This chain uses TRBV6-5 with TRBJ2-2; a weak D match, TRBD2 (6 bases). The CDR3 totals 15 residues. Deletions cut 2 bases from V and 9 bases from J, with 16 bases between. The V gene's germline CDR1 is MNHEY and CDR2 SVGAGI. CDR3 in DNA: TGTGCCAGCAGTTACCGGGAGAGCGATGGATGGGAGCTGTTTTTT. The encoded protein is CASSYRESDGWELFF.

The sample holds one count of this clonotype. J is TRBJ1-1 and V is TRBV30; a possible D gene is TRBD1 (5 bases). CDR3 length: 11 amino acids. Per germline, CDR1 GTSNPN and CDR2 SVGIG (reference sequence). The germline V and J ends were trimmed by 5 bases and 4 bases, with 8 bases remaining between them. The CDR3 DNA reads as TGTGCCTGGGTAAGGGGCACTGAAGCTTTCTTT. The encoded protein is CAWVRGTEAFF.